This TCR beta chain derives from a study of T cells in Graves' hyperthyroidism and ophthalmopathy. Across the study: At initial diagnosis, before any treatment had begun, peripheral blood was obtained. Whole-study results and caveats: Also found in blood were most expanded thyroid clonotypes above 0.001.

Germline lookup yields CDR1 SGHAT and CDR2 FQNNGV. Trimming removed 6 bases from V and 4 bases from J, with 12 bases in between. This CDR3 has 13 amino acids. This clonotype was seen ten or more times. Its antigen remains unidentified. There were TCR beta CDR3 regions amplified from RNA transcripts. HTBI primers were used for first-round RT-PCR of the TCR CDR3. TCRdb re-analysed the multiplex PCR reads in MiXCR, keeping a single row per CDR3 protein. The sample comprises approximately 400,000 distinct CDR3 sequences, about 20% of which are singletons, and about 3.7% rests with the top ten. No ophthalmopathy progression within 18 months constituted stable Graves' hyperthyroidism. Out of over 7.5 ml of fresh peripheral blood came the PBMCs.

This TCR was sampled from a woman younger than 30 with Graves' hyperthyroidism. Input material: blood. This chain connects TRBV11-2 to TRBJ2-5; D gene uncertain. The CDR3: CASSREDPETQYF. Here the CDR3 DNA reads TGTGCCAGCAGTCGCGAGGACCCAGAGACCCAGTACTTC.